These 18 T cell receptor beta chains came from one sample sequenced in a study of tumor-infiltrating lymphocytes in primary liver carcinoma. Co-extracting RNA and DNA was done with roughly 18-32 mg of unsorted bulk tissue as input. Researchers generated TCR beta cDNA from about 460 ng of total RNA, relying on a constant-region primer. Library construction for TCR beta comprised three nested multiplex PCR rounds performed with slightly modified ARM-PCR. PCR rounds one and two used TRBV1-TRBV30 forward primers with a C-beta reverse primer for around 11 cycles each. TCRdb re-called the multiplex PCR reads with MiXCR, one entry per CDR3 protein. The sample records 95,000 to 100,000 distinct CDR3 sequences, around 66% being singletons. The sample comprised liver tumor tissue from sampling region 2. Sample subset: tumor region T2, inferior pole. The receptors here all came from an older woman with primary liver carcinoma and hepatitis B virus infection.

The CDR3 bases are TGCGCCAGCAGTTCGGACAGGGAGCAGTACTTC. This codes for CASSSDREQYF. This chain uses TRBV5-1 with TRBJ2-7; 7 positions agree with TRBD1. The J segment lost 7 bases and the V segment lost 5 bases, leaving 3 bases of the junction unmatched. CDR1 is SGHRS and CDR2 is YFSETQ in the germline V gene. The CDR3 length is 11 residues.

To note about this clonotype: A much more abundant neighbour one base away suggests this may be a read error. The V call is TRBV12-3 or TRBV12-4, the J call TRBJ1-1; D gene unclear. CDR3 length: 13 residues. As DNA, the CDR3 is TGTACCAGCAGTTACCCCCGCCCCTCTGAAGCTTTCTTT. Protein product: CTSSYPRPSEAFF.

For this clonotype: The junction departs from germline at one end; a sequencing error may be responsible. The chain employs TRBV11-2 and TRBJ1-1, with D perhaps matching TRBD1 (5 bases). Germline V gene lookup returns CDR1 SGHAT and CDR2 FQNNGV. The CDR3 totals 12 residues. This CDR3 reads CASGSKQAEVFF. The CDR3 nucleotides read TGTGCCAGCGGCTCAAAACAGGCTGAAGTTTTCTTT.

A remark on this clonotype: A single base separates this from a much larger clone, so it may be a read error. The chain recombines TRBV30 with TRBJ1-2; no definite D call. This CDR3 contains 13 residues. Germline V gives CDR1 GTSNPN, CDR2 SVGIG (reference sequence). The V end lost 2 bases, the J end lost 5 bases, and 12 bases lay between the germline ends. As DNA, the CDR3 is TGTGCCTGGAGTAGCCATGGTAGATATGGCTACACCTTC. This gives the protein CAWSSHGRYGYTF.

Comment on this clonotype: Likely a read error: the CDR3 ends without its conserved phenylalanine or tryptophan. The DNA is omitted, as the CDR3 cannot be located on it reliably, and the CDR3 follows TCRdb's listing. This chain uses TRBV11-2 with TRBJ1-5. The CDR3 totals 13 residues, both ends included. The V gene's germline CDR1 is SGHAT and CDR2 FQNNGV. CDR3 in amino acids: CASSRDYNQPQHY.

This clonotype has a count of ten or more. The rearrangement links TRBV30 to TRBJ1-1; D is undetermined. CDR3 size: 13 residues. The V and J ends lost 0 bases and 8 bases respectively, with 13 bases between them. Germline values: CDR1 GTSNPN, CDR2 SVGIG (reference sequence). The CDR3 is CAWSVPVSSEAFF. The DNA of the CDR3 is TGTGCCTGGAGTGTACCGGTCAGTTCAGAAGCTTTCTTT. Full variable domain (remainder filled in from reference TRBV30 and TRBJ1-1): SQTIHQWPATLVQPVGSPLSLECTVEGTSNPNLYWYRQAAGRGLQLLFYSVGIGQISSEVPQNLSASRPQDRQFILSSKKLLLSDSGFYLCAWSVPVSSEAFFGQGTRLTVV.

J is TRBJ1-5 and V is TRBV4-1; D is unresolved. With 4 bases removed from V and 11 bases from J, the gap between germline ends came to 18 bases. In germline, CDR1 is MGHRA, CDR2 YSYEKL. This CDR3 spans 14 amino acids. The CDR3, as DNA: TGCGCCAGCAGCCCAATCGAGATGGGTCGGTCCCAGCATTTT. Its translation is CASSPIEMGRSQHF.

This clonotype showed up many times. The chain has TRBV5-1 and TRBJ2-5, with no clear D. V gave up 0 bases and J gave up 3 bases, with 3 bases separating them. The CDR3 contains 12 residues. CDR1 and CDR2 from the germline V gene are SGHRS and YFSETQ. The CDR3 sequence: CASSLEKETQYF. As DNA, the CDR3 is TGCGCCAGCAGCTTGGAGAAAGAGACCCAGTACTTC.

A single count supports this clonotype. A read error may be the cause here, since a much bigger clone is one base away. The chain carries TRBV5-1 and TRBJ2-3, with 13 bases identical to TRBD2. The ends lost 6 bases at V and 9 bases at J; junction bases unmatched: 4. Germline V gives CDR1 SGHRS, CDR2 YFSETQ. The CDR3 sequence is 13 residues long. The CDR3 sequence: CASTGTSGETQYF. The CDR3 DNA reads TGCGCCAGCACCGGGACTAGCGGGGAAACGCAGTATTTT.

This clonotype has at least ten counts. The chain recombines TRBV6-5 with TRBJ2-5; 7 bases fit TRBD1. In germline, CDR1 is MNHEY, CDR2 SVGAGI. This CDR3 spans 15 amino acids. The V segment lost 6 bases and the J segment 5 bases; nucleotides outside the gene matches: 12. CDR3 coding DNA: TGTGCCAGCAGGATGGGACCGGCACAGGGGGAGACCCAGTACTTC. Its protein product is CASRMGPAQGETQYF.

The table lists this clonotype with many counts. This chain uses TRBV5-1 with TRBJ2-7, with 11 bases lining up with TRBD1. The CDR3 is 15 amino acids. CDR1 and CDR2 from the germline V gene are SGHRS and YFSETQ. The J segment lost 1 base and the V segment lost 3 bases, leaving 3 bases of the junction unmatched. Here the CDR3 DNA reads TGCGCCAGCAGCTCCGGGACAGGGGGTTCCTACGAGCAGTACTTC. Amino acids: CASSSGTGGSYEQYF. Looking up the rest from reference TRBV5-1 and TRBJ2-7 gives the full variable domain: KAGVTQTPRYLIKTRGQQVTLSCSPISGHRSVSWYQQTPGQGLQFLFEYFSETQRNKGNFPGRFSGRQFSNSRSEMNVSTLELGDSALYLCASSSGTGGSYEQYFGPGTRLTVT.

In this sample, this clonotype turned up once. One end of the junction is discordant with germline, which a read error may explain. This chain joins TRBV11-2 and TRBJ1-1, with 7 bases identical to TRBD1. Per germline, CDR1 SGHAT and CDR2 FQNNGV. This CDR3 region has 13 residues. CDR3 amino acids: CASSFDSGGEAFF. CDR3 nucleotide sequence: TGTGCCAGTAGCTTCGATTCAGGGGGTGAAGCTTTCTTT.

V and J are TRBV30 and TRBJ2-7; possibly TRBD1 for D (5 bases). Trimming shortened V by 3 bases and J by 7 bases, and 13 bases separated the two germline ends. Germline values: CDR1 GTSNPN, CDR2 SVGIG (reference sequence). There are 12 residues in the CDR3. The CDR3 DNA is TGTGCCTGGAGCGGCCTCTCAGGGGAGCAGTACTTC. Its translation: CAWSGLSGEQYF.

Ten or more counts support this clonotype. The chain joins TRBV6-6 to TRBJ1-5; D ambiguous. CDR3 length: 14 amino acids. Trimming removed 2 bases from V and 3 bases from J, with 8 bases in between. Germline values: CDR1 MNHNY, CDR2 SVGAGI (reference sequence). CDR3 in DNA: TGTGCCAGCAGTTACGGCAGAAACAATCAGCCCCAGCATTTT. Amino acid sequence: CASSYGRNNQPQHF.

V is TRBV11-3 and J is TRBJ2-7, with unresolved D. CDR3 length: 15 amino acids. Trimming shortened V by 0 bases and J by 4 bases, and 13 bases separated the two germline ends. From germline, CDR1 is SGHNT and CDR2 YENEEA. The CDR3 reads CASSLESSESYEQYF. CDR3 DNA: TGTGCCAGCAGCTTAGAGAGTAGTGAGAGTTACGAGCAGTACTTC.

For this clonotype: This is likely a read error, given that the CDR3 carries no conserved phenylalanine or tryptophan at its end. The chain is built from TRBV5-1 and TRBJ1-1; maybe TRBD1 (5 bases). CDR1 is SGHRS and CDR2 is YFSETQ in the germline V gene. Trimming removed 0 bases at V and 4 bases at J, with 22 bases between. The CDR3 sequence is 18 residues long. The CDR3 DNA reads as TGCGCCAGCAGCTTGGGACGAGTAGACAGTGGGGATATCACTGAAGCTTTCTCT. It yields the protein CASSLGRVDSGDITEAFS.

This rearrangement joins TRBV12-3 or TRBV12-4 to TRBJ2-1; 7 bases line up with TRBD2. With 8 bases clipped from V and 3 bases from J, the junction kept 13 bases outside the gene matches. This CDR3 spans 16 amino acids. CDR3 residues: CASGWLSSGVYNEQFF. DNA of the CDR3: TGTGCCAGCGGATGGCTATCTAGCGGAGTCTACAATGAGCAGTTCTTC.

This chain links TRBV12-3 or TRBV12-4 with TRBJ2-7; D remains unclear. The CDR3 runs to 13 residues. V lost 8 bases, J lost 2 bases, and 13 bases lay in between. CDR3: CASCKRRAYEQYF. The CDR3 DNA follows: TGTGCCAGCTGTAAGAGACGAGCCTACGAGCAGTACTTC.